This record covers a single T cell receptor (beta chain). The source of the sample is a study of blood T cells in healthy people across ages. With a J-beta primer mix and a sample-barcoded 5' primer, a second PCR ran roughly 6 to 12 cycles. Each TCR beta cDNA got a 12-nucleotide random molecular identifier. One entry per CDR3 protein, called by TCRdb with MiXCR from the 5' RACE reads. The sample gives some 700,000 distinct CDR3 sequences, around 40% of which show up once; around 20% is in the top ten. Per germline, CDR1 DFQATT and CDR2 SNEGSKA (reference sequence). The CDR3 extends over 14 amino acids. V was shortened by 5 bases and J by 0 bases, with 12 bases between the two germline ends.

V gene TRBV20-1 combines with J gene TRBJ2-3; D is unclear. The receptor comes from a woman aged 55-75 years in good health. Sequenced: blood. The CDR3 is CSAGRVGSTDTQYF. The CDR3, as DNA: TGCAGTGCTGGTCGGGTAGGCAGCACAGATACGCAGTATTTT.